The 32 T cell receptor beta chains in this list originate from one sample, sequenced in a study of T cells in Graves' hyperthyroidism and ophthalmopathy. The investigators amplified TCR beta CDR3 regions from RNA transcripts. The TCR CDR3 first-round RT-PCR relied on the HTBI primer set. TCRdb re-called the multiplex PCR reads with MiXCR, one entry per CDR3 protein. Altogether fewer than 450,000 distinct CDR3 sequences are present, about 14% being singletons, with the ten largest covering 28%. The material sequenced was blood. These receptors were taken from a man aged 50 or older with Graves' ophthalmopathy.

J is TRBJ2-1 and V is TRBV7-2, with D tentatively TRBD1 (6 bases). CDR1 and CDR2 from the germline V gene are SGHTA and FQGNSA. The V and J ends lost 5 bases and 6 bases respectively, with 17 bases between them. The CDR3 consists of 15 residues. The CDR3 sequence is CASSLSGVQPNEQFF. The CDR3 coding sequence is TGTGCCAGCAGCCTCTCAGGGGTCCAGCCCAATGAGCAGTTCTTC.

This clonotype was observed a handful of times. The chain has TRBV10-3 and TRBJ2-5; TRBD2 matches 11 bases. Germline-derived CDR1 and CDR2 are ENHRY and SYGVKD. CDR3 size: 19 residues. The V segment lost 3 bases and the J segment 0 bases; nucleotides outside the gene matches: 12. The CDR3 spells CAISDPELRLAGHQETQYF. The DNA for the CDR3 is TGTGCCATCAGTGACCCCGAATTGCGACTAGCGGGACACCAAGAGACCCAGTACTTC.

This clonotype has ten or more counts. The genes are TRBV18 and TRBJ2-1; TRBD2 agrees at 9 bases. This CDR3 contains 15 residues. Germline trimming cut 8 bases from V and 5 bases from J; bases unmatched to any gene: 10. Germline lookup yields CDR1 KGHSH and CDR2 LQKENI. In DNA, the CDR3 is TGTGCCAGCCTTTCGGGACTAGCAAGGGACAATGAGCAGTTCTTC. Translation: CASLSGLARDNEQFF.

As to this clonotype: This may arise from a read error, as a much more abundant clone is one base away. The rearrangement links TRBV5-1 to TRBJ2-3; D might be TRBD1 or TRBD2, each matching 6 bases. The V gene's germline CDR1 is SGHRS and CDR2 YFSETQ. V shed 7 bases and J shed 8 bases, with 20 bases lying between them. This CDR3 has 14 amino acids. The CDR3 is CASLGQPGAGTQYF. The CDR3 DNA reads TGCGCCAGCCTGGGACAACCGGGGGCAGGTACGCAGTATTTT.

This clonotype appeared many times. CDR3 nucleotide sequence: TGTGCCAGCAGGGAGACAGGGGGAGAGATCGGGGAGCAGTACTTC. Its translation is CASRETGGEIGEQYF. The rearrangement joins TRBV12-3 or TRBV12-4 to TRBJ2-7; TRBD1 matches at 9 bases. V gave up 6 bases and J gave up 7 bases; unmatched junction bases: 13. The CDR3 sequence is 15 residues long.

This sequence joins TRBV27 and TRBJ1-5; D gene uncertain. Germline V lookup: CDR1 MNHEY, CDR2 SMNVEV (reference sequence). Deletions cut 9 bases from V and 1 base from J, with 16 bases between. There are 15 residues in the CDR3. This CDR3 is CARPPEVDSNQPQHF. The CDR3 DNA reads TGTGCCAGACCGCCGGAGGTTGACAGCAATCAGCCCCAGCATTTT.

The chain employs TRBV27 and TRBJ1-2; D is undetermined. V was clipped by 2 bases and J by 5 bases, with 15 bases between them. This CDR3 spans 15 amino acids. Germline CDR1 is MNHEY and CDR2 is SMNVEV (reference sequence). In nucleotides, the CDR3 is TGTGCCAGCAGTTTACTTGGGCGGGCAGAATATGGCTACACCTTC. This codes for CASSLLGRAEYGYTF.

There are many counts of this clonotype. The V call is TRBV30, the J call TRBJ1-1; maybe TRBD1 (6 bases). Trimming removed 1 base from V and 1 base from J, with 10 bases in between. The CDR3 consists of 14 residues. Germline V gene sequence: CDR1 GTSNPN, CDR2 SVGIG (reference sequence). CDR3 loop: CAWSARRGNTEAFF. As DNA, the CDR3 is TGTGCCTGGAGTGCCCGCAGGGGGAACACTGAAGCTTTCTTT.

This clonotype was picked up many times. V usage is TRBV2 and J usage is TRBJ1-1, with 7 bases identical to TRBD1. This CDR3 spans 14 amino acids. J lost 2 bases, V lost 6 bases, and 6 bases had no gene match. Per germline, CDR1 SNHLY and CDR2 FYNNEI. The CDR3 nucleotides are TGTGCCAGCAGATTTGACAGGGCCAACACTGAAGCTTTCTTT. Protein sequence: CASRFDRANTEAFF.

This clonotype occurred many times. In DNA form, the CDR3 reads TGTGCCAGCAGTACGACAGGGTATAGCTATGGCTACACCTTC. Translation gives CASSTTGYSYGYTF. The chain combines TRBV12-3 or TRBV12-4 with TRBJ1-2; 7 bases fit TRBD1. Trimming removed 5 bases from V and 4 bases from J; junction bases left unmatched: 7. The CDR3 totals 14 residues.

This clonotype has ten or more counts. V usage is TRBV3-1 and J usage is TRBJ2-7; no firm D call. Germline values: CDR1 LGHDT, CDR2 YNNKEL (reference sequence). The CDR3 runs to 17 residues. V was clipped by 0 bases and J by 0 bases, with 15 bases between them. The CDR3 here is CASSQDFEASSSYEQYF. CDR3 nucleotides: TGTGCCAGCAGCCAAGATTTTGAGGCAAGTAGCTCCTACGAGCAGTACTTC.

The genes are TRBV7-2 and TRBJ2-3; no firm D call. V was clipped by 6 bases and J by 4 bases, with 11 bases between them. Germline CDR1 is SGHTA and CDR2 is FQGNSA. The CDR3 has 13 amino acids. The CDR3 is CASSQRNADTQYF. In DNA, the CDR3 is TGTGCCAGCAGTCAACGGAACGCAGATACGCAGTATTTT.

This CDR3 is CASSGDRRETQYF. CDR3 coding DNA: TGTGCCAGCAGTGGGGACAGGCGGGAGACCCAGTACTTC. V gene TRBV2 combines with J gene TRBJ2-5; 8 bases fit TRBD1. The CDR3 loop spans 13 amino acids. V shed 4 bases and J 5 bases; nucleotides not matched to a gene: 3. The germline gives CDR1 SNHLY, CDR2 FYNNEI.

This chain uses TRBV19 with TRBJ1-3; 8 bases fit TRBD1. This CDR3 spans 13 amino acids. Germline V gene data show CDR1 as LNHDA and CDR2 as SQIVND (reference sequence). Trimming took 8 bases from V and 2 from J; bases not matched to a gene: 2. CDR3 loop: CASEDRAGNTIYF. The DNA of the CDR3 is TGTGCCAGTGAGGACAGGGCTGGAAACACCATATATTTT.

This clonotype occurred a few times. V gene TRBV7-9 combines with J gene TRBJ1-3; D call uncertain. Germline CDR1 reads SEHNR; CDR2 reads FQNEAQ (reference sequence). V was cut by 4 bases and J by 0 bases, with 10 bases left in between. The CDR3 has 15 residues. CDR3 protein: CASSSLTSSGNTIYF. Written as DNA, the CDR3 is TGTGCCAGCAGCTCCTTGACAAGCTCTGGAAACACCATATATTTT.

This clonotype occurred a few times. V is TRBV5-1 and J is TRBJ2-5, with a tentative D call TRBD2 (6 bases). Germline V gives CDR1 SGHRS, CDR2 YFSETQ. The germline V and J ends were trimmed by 5 bases and 2 bases, with 10 bases remaining between them. The CDR3 covers 13 residues. The CDR3 DNA sequence: TGCGCCAGCAGGCCGGGACTTCAAGAGACCCAGTACTTC. Its translation: CASRPGLQETQYF.

The sample holds many counts of this clonotype. The rearrangement uses TRBV24-1 and TRBJ2-5, with TRBD2 identical over 13 bases. V gave up 6 bases and J gave up 5 bases; unmatched junction bases: 2. CDR1 is KGHDR and CDR2 is SFDVKD in the germline V gene. The CDR3 spans 14 residues. This chain's CDR3 is CATSPTSGRETQYF. In DNA, the CDR3 is TGTGCCACCAGTCCGACTAGCGGGAGGGAGACCCAGTACTTC.

This clonotype has just a few counts. This sequence may be a read error, since a much larger clone differs from it by one base. The CDR3 is CSAREGREQFF. As DNA, the CDR3 is TGCAGTGCTAGGGAAGGCAGGGAGCAGTTCTTC. V is TRBV20-1 and J is TRBJ2-1; no firm D call. V was trimmed by 3 bases and J by 10 bases, leaving 10 bases between them. The CDR3 has 11 residues. The germline V gene has CDR1 DFQATT and CDR2 SNEGSKA (reference sequence).

This clonotype was observed at least ten times. V and J are TRBV30 and TRBJ2-5, with 15 nucleotides matching TRBD2. After removal of 8 bases from V and 2 bases from J, the junction contained 18 bases not matched to a gene. Per germline, CDR1 GTSNPN and CDR2 SVGIG (reference sequence). The CDR3 spans 19 residues. The CDR3 is CAGKPGLAGGGSLQETQYF. CDR3 DNA: TGTGCCGGAAAACCGGGACTAGCGGGAGGAGGGTCCCTACAAGAGACCCAGTACTTC.

This clonotype has more than one count but fewer than ten. CDR3 nucleotides: TGTGCCAGTAGTAAAATCCCGAACACCGGGGAGCTGTTTTTT. Encoded protein: CASSKIPNTGELFF. The chain carries TRBV19 and TRBJ2-2; D remains unclear. The length of the CDR3 is 14 residues. CDR1 and CDR2 (germline): LNHDA, SQIVND (reference sequence). V was shortened by 4 bases and J by 0 bases, with 6 bases between the two germline ends.

A word on this clonotype: A much larger clone lies one base from this, so it may be a read error. The chain carries TRBV28 and TRBJ1-1; D uncertain. Trimming left V 10 bases short and J 1 base short, with 13 bases between. CDR3 length: 13 amino acids. Germline V gives CDR1 MDHEN, CDR2 SYDVKM. The DNA for the CDR3 is TGTGCCATCAGCCCCTCAGGGAACACTGAAGCTTTCTTT. Translation gives CAISPSGNTEAFF.

The table lists this clonotype with many counts. Its ends do not fully match the called genes, so a read error is possible. The genes are TRBV3-1 and TRBJ1-2, with D tentatively TRBD1 (6 bases). The CDR3 sequence is 12 residues long. CDR1 and CDR2 from the germline V gene are LGHDT and YNNKEL (reference sequence). The CDR3 protein is CASSLGTGPPSF. The CDR3 DNA sequence: TGTGCCAGCAGCCTCGGAACAGGGCCTCCTTCCTTC.

The chain couples TRBV20-1 to TRBJ2-7, with D unresolved. The CDR3 loop spans 13 amino acids. The germline gives CDR1 DFQATT, CDR2 SNEGSKA (reference sequence). V was shortened by 0 bases and J by 1 base, with 7 bases between the two germline ends. The CDR3, as DNA: TGCAGTGCTAGAGACCCCGGGTCCTACGAGCAGTACTTC. Translating gives CSARDPGSYEQYF.

This clonotype has a count of ten or more. The genes are TRBV28 and TRBJ2-7, with D tentatively TRBD1 (6 bases). Germline CDR1 is MDHEN and CDR2 is SYDVKM. This CDR3 is built from 14 residues. V lost 6 bases and J lost 0, with 12 bases in between. In nucleotides, the CDR3 is TGTGCCAGCAGGATAAAGGACAGCTCCTACGAGCAGTACTTC. It specifies CASRIKDSSYEQYF.

DNA of the CDR3: TGCAGCGTTGGTTTCGGGACAGGGAATCAGCCCCAGCATTTT. This translates into CSVGFGTGNQPQHF. The chain employs TRBV29-1 and TRBJ1-5; 9 nucleotides match TRBD1. This CDR3 contains 14 residues. In germline, CDR1 is SQVTM, CDR2 ANQGSEA. Trimming at V came to 4 bases and at J to 4 bases, leaving 5 bases not matched to a gene. The whole variable domain, remainder taken from reference TRBV29-1 and TRBJ1-5, is SAVISQKPSRDICQRGTSLTIQCQVDSQVTMMFWYRQQPGQSLTLIATANQGSEATYESGFVIDKFPISRPNLTFSTLTVSNMSPEDSSIYLCSVGFGTGNQPQHFGDGTRLSIL.

This clonotype was seen only a few times. The V gene is TRBV6-1, the J gene TRBJ1-4; the D gene is possibly TRBD1 (5 bases). Germline CDR1 MNHNS, CDR2 SASEGT. The germline V and J ends were trimmed by 7 bases and 0 bases, with 9 bases remaining between them. CDR3 length: 14 amino acids. The CDR3 DNA is TGTGCCAGCAAGGACACTGCAACTAATGAAAAACTGTTTTTT. Amino acids: CASKDTATNEKLFF.

This clonotype was detected ten times or more. The chain recombines TRBV30 with TRBJ1-2; no definite D call. CDR1 and CDR2 (germline): GTSNPN, SVGIG (reference sequence). V lost 2 bases to trimming and J lost 4 bases, with 14 bases between them. The CDR3 spans 14 residues. In nucleotides, the CDR3 is TGTGCCTGGAGTCAATCGACGTCTCTCTATGGCTACACCTTC. Residues: CAWSQSTSLYGYTF.

This clonotype was found many times. The DNA for the CDR3 is TGCAGTGCTAGAGATGGACTCTACTACGAGCAGTACTTC. Amino acids: CSARDGLYYEQYF. The chain employs TRBV20-1 and TRBJ2-7, with D perhaps matching TRBD2 (5 bases). CDR3 length equals 13 residues. Germline V lookup: CDR1 DFQATT, CDR2 SNEGSKA (reference sequence). Trimming took off 0 bases at V and 3 bases at J, with 9 bases between the two ends.

The chain joins TRBV6-1 to TRBJ2-5, with D perhaps TRBD1 (5 bases). From germline, CDR1 is MNHNS and CDR2 SASEGT. The CDR3 loop spans 12 amino acids. Trimming took 6 bases from V and 3 from J, leaving 8 bases between them. CDR3 sequence reads: CASRSTEETQYF. Written as DNA, the CDR3 is TGTGCCAGCAGATCGACAGAAGAGACCCAGTACTTC.

This clonotype has just a few counts. The chain has TRBV6-1 and TRBJ2-2, with 7 nucleotides matching TRBD2. There are 18 residues in the CDR3. CDR1 and CDR2 (germline): MNHNS, SASEGT. V shed 5 bases and J 5 bases; nucleotides not matched to a gene: 17. This chain's CDR3 is CASSYGVAGVGGTGELFF. CDR3 DNA: TGTGCCAGCAGTTATGGGGTAGCGGGTGTAGGTGGGACCGGGGAGCTGTTTTTT.

The chain carries TRBV10-3 and TRBJ1-5, with D hard to call. The length of the CDR3 is 12 residues. With 0 bases removed from V and 11 bases from J, the gap between germline ends came to 8 bases. Germline CDR1 reads ENHRY; CDR2 reads SYGVKD. Here the CDR3 DNA reads TGTGCCATCAGTGAGTCCGCCCAGGCCCAGCATTTT. The encoded protein is CAISESAQAQHF.

The gene calls are TRBV29-1 and TRBJ1-4; weak D call: TRBD1 (6 bases). CDR3 length equals 14 residues. From germline, CDR1 is SQVTM and CDR2 ANQGSEA. Trimming took off 5 bases at V and 8 bases at J, with 18 bases between the two ends. CDR3 bases: TGCAGCGTTTCTGGGGGCCGGTATGGGGAAAAACTGTTTTTT. This encodes CSVSGGRYGEKLFF.